This record concerns one T cell receptor (beta chain) sequence. Antigen specificity is unknown. Every bit of the isolated RNA underwent reverse transcription, so sequencing read expressed TCRB transcripts. Clones were read by immunoSEQ multiplex PCR, and TCRdb kept only the in-frame ones, dropping some. The data hold 60,000 or so clones, with roughly 60% observed a single time. CDR3 length: 13 amino acids. The germline V gene has CDR1 SGHAT and CDR2 FQNNGV. V was clipped by 7 bases and J by 5 bases, with 14 bases between them. This specimen belongs to a study of beta chain features in type 1 diabetes. Overall study results and limits: Any HLA type influence on TCRB rearrangement was left unresolved here.

This clonotype was obtained from a woman between 18 and 29 years old in good health. Sequencing was carried out using Tregs from blood. The V and J genes are TRBV11-2 and TRBJ2-5; D is unresolved. This CDR3 reads CASNPGRVETQYF. The CDR3 nucleotides read TGTGCCAGCAACCCCGGTCGGGTTGAGACCCAGTACTTC.